This entry is about one T cell receptor beta chain. This specimen comes from a study of blood T cell repertoires in COVID-19. Study-level information: Researchers got acute and convalescent COVID-19 samples from the United States, Italy and Spain.

Germline assignment: CDR1 MGHDK and CDR2 SYGVNS. The CDR3 spans 13 residues. V lost 1 base and J lost 11, with 11 bases in between. The data were produced by immunoSEQ multiplex PCR, yet TCRdb's version contains in-frame clones alone and is incomplete. The data show some 140,000 clones, with 70% to 90% seen just once and about 18% held by the top ten. The origin of this receptor is a woman between 45 and 60 years old who had recovered from COVID-19. V and J are TRBV25-1 and TRBJ1-4; D ambiguous. Sequenced sample: peripheral blood. This CDR3 reads CASSESGSGKLFF. CDR3 DNA sequence: TGTGCCAGCAGTGAATCGGGTTCCGGGAAACTGTTTTTT.